The following is a TCR beta chain sequence with its context. Its antigen is still unknown. The CDR3 is 16 residues long. The germline V gene encodes CDR1 LGHNA and CDR2 YSLEER. V trimming: 0 bases; J trimming: 7 bases; junction bases outside the gene matches: 9. Clones were sequenced by immunoSEQ multiplex PCR, and TCRdb holds only the in-frame ones, with some missing. This repertoire shows around 74,000 clones, about 91% found once; its top ten account for roughly 6.8%. The data were taken from a study of T cell responses to AZD1222 COVID-19 vaccine. Findings and limits, study-wide: The span of vaccine-associated CD4 TCRs extended across spike, with dominance at 160-218 and 743-854.

This clonotype was obtained from an adult in good health. Sequences were derived from peripheral blood, sampled on day 0 of MenACWY control vaccination. This chain connects TRBV4-3 to TRBJ2-1; 7 bases fit TRBD2. CDR3: CASSQDSGSSGNEQFF. CDR3 nucleotides: TGCGCCAGCAGCCAAGACTCTGGGAGTAGCGGGAATGAGCAGTTCTTC.